One and the same sample provided the 29 T cell receptor beta chains below, sequenced in a study of naive CD8 T cells in extremely preterm neonates. Profiling relied on immunoSEQ multiplex PCR, and the TCRdb table lists in-frame clones only, not all of them. The data hold roughly 5,500 clones, with about 97% observed a single time. What was sequenced was naive CD8+ T cells from blood. These receptors were obtained from a human donor in good health.

J is TRBJ1-3 and V is TRBV11-2; TRBD1 agrees at 7 bases. The CDR3 sequence is 13 residues long. Trimming took 2 bases from V and 8 from J; bases not matched to a gene: 3. Germline lookup yields CDR1 SGHAT and CDR2 FQNNGV. The CDR3 bases are TGTGCCAGCAGCTTAATGAGGGGGCACACCATATATTTT. It codes for CASSLMRGHTIYF.

CDR3 in amino acids: CSVEITDTGELFF. CDR3 nucleotides: TGCAGCGTTGAAATAACGGACACCGGGGAGCTGTTTTTT. The rearrangement uses TRBV29-1 and TRBJ2-2, with D hard to call. Trimming cost V 2 bases and J 3 bases, with 7 bases left between them. The CDR3 has 13 amino acids. Germline CDR1 and CDR2: SQVTM and ANQGSEA.

This CDR3 is CASSSVQGMLETQYF. In nucleotides, the CDR3 is TGTGCCAGCAGTTCCGTACAGGGGATGTTAGAGACCCAGTACTTC. V gene TRBV28 combines with J gene TRBJ2-5, with TRBD1 identical over 7 bases. The CDR3 contains 15 residues. Germline loops: CDR1 MDHEN, CDR2 SYDVKM. Trimming removed 4 bases from V and 4 bases from J; junction bases left unmatched: 9.

The J gene is TRBJ2-1, the V gene TRBV2; D is undetermined. CDR1 and CDR2 (germline): SNHLY, FYNNEI. The CDR3 runs to 14 residues. Trimming removed 2 bases from V and 0 bases from J, with 5 bases in between. As DNA, the CDR3 is TGTGCCAGCAGTGAAATGAGCTCCTACAATGAGCAGTTCTTC. Translated: CASSEMSSYNEQFF.

This clone was counted between two and nine times. The chain combines TRBV7-8 with TRBJ2-5, with 10 bases aligning to TRBD1. The CDR3 covers 18 residues. Germline CDR1 is SGHVS and CDR2 is FQNEAQ. V shed 5 bases, J shed 0 bases, and the junction held 12 bases outside the gene matches. CDR3 DNA sequence: TGTGCCAGCAGCGACCGGGACAGGGGATCGGGCCACCAAGAGACCCAGTACTTC. Protein product: CASSDRDRGSGHQETQYF.

This clone was found once. The rearrangement joins TRBV5-5 to TRBJ2-2; 10 bases agree with TRBD1. V gave up 3 bases and J gave up 1 base; unmatched junction bases: 3. This CDR3 is built from 16 residues. Germline CDR1 SGHKS, CDR2 YYEKEE (reference sequence). Written as DNA, the CDR3 is TGTGCCAGCAGCTGGACAGGGGGAGGGAACACCGGGGAGCTGTTTTTT. Its translation is CASSWTGGGNTGELFF.

This clone was picked up one time. The rearrangement joins TRBV19 to TRBJ1-5; D is unresolved. The CDR3 runs to 13 residues. V was pared by 4 bases and J by 15 bases, with 19 bases between. Germline V CDR1 and CDR2: LNHDA, SQIVND (reference sequence). The CDR3 DNA follows: TGTGCCAGTAGTAGCAACCCAGGCGGGAGACGGCATTTT. Translating it yields CASSSNPGGRRHF.

The genes are TRBV10-1 and TRBJ1-4; D is ambiguous. CDR3 length: 12 amino acids. From germline, CDR1 is WNHNN and CDR2 SYGVQD (reference sequence). The V gene lost 5 bases and the J gene lost 4 bases, with 5 bases spanning the gap. For the CDR3, the DNA is TGCGCCAGCAGTAGGAGTAATGAAAAACTGTTTTTT. Translating it yields CASSRSNEKLFF.

The genes are TRBV4-1 and TRBJ2-7; D remains ambiguous. Trimming left V 0 bases short and J 2 bases short, with 5 bases between. CDR1 and CDR2 from the germline V gene are MGHRA and YSYEKL. The CDR3 sequence is 13 residues long. The CDR3 DNA follows: TGCGCCAGCAGCCAAGACCCTACCTACGAGCAGTACTTC. Translated, it gives CASSQDPTYEQYF.

V usage is TRBV4-1 and J usage is TRBJ1-5; no definite D call. CDR3 length: 15 amino acids. Germline V gene data show CDR1 as MGHRA and CDR2 as YSYEKL. V was pared by 1 base and J by 2 bases, with 9 bases between. The CDR3 DNA sequence: TGCGCCAGCAGCCAAGGTCAGCAGGGCAATCAGCCCCAGCATTTT. It is translated as CASSQGQQGNQPQHF.

The chain couples TRBV19 to TRBJ2-3; D is unresolved. Trimming pared 7 bases from V and 2 bases from J, leaving 13 bases between. This CDR3 comprises 14 residues. CDR1 is LNHDA and CDR2 is SQIVND in the germline V gene (reference sequence). CDR3 nucleotide sequence: TGTGCCAGTACCAAGGAGACTCTCACAGATACGCAGTATTTT. Translating gives CASTKETLTDTQYF.

V gene TRBV11-2 combines with J gene TRBJ2-1, with D tentatively TRBD2 (5 bases). Germline values: CDR1 SGHAT, CDR2 FQNNGV. Deletions cut 9 bases from V and 2 bases from J, with 17 bases between. This CDR3 is 15 amino acids long. The CDR3 is CASRVDRGAYNEQFF. The CDR3, as DNA: TGTGCCAGTAGAGTAGACCGGGGAGCCTACAATGAGCAGTTCTTC. The complete variable domain, with remaining parts taken from reference TRBV11-2 and TRBJ2-1, reads EAGVAQSPRYKIIEKRQSVAFWCNPISGHATLYWYQQILGQGPKLLIQFQNNGVVDDSQLPKDRFSAERLKGVDSTLKIQPAKLEDSAVYLCASRVDRGAYNEQFFGPGTRLTVL.

The chain has TRBV2 and TRBJ2-2; a weak D match, TRBD2 (6 bases). In germline, CDR1 is SNHLY, CDR2 FYNNEI. Trimming removed 2 bases at V and 2 bases at J, with 15 bases between. CDR3 length: 17 residues. The chain's CDR3 is CASSELAGYGNTGELFF. CDR3 coding DNA: TGTGCCAGCAGTGAACTGGCGGGGTACGGAAACACCGGGGAGCTGTTTTTT.

The chain is built from TRBV7-2 and TRBJ2-5, with 7 bases aligning to TRBD1. Germline CDR1 is SGHTA and CDR2 is FQGNSA. Trimming at V came to 1 base and at J to 4 bases, leaving 6 bases not matched to a gene. This CDR3 contains 15 residues. CDR3 nucleotide sequence: TGTGCCAGCAGCTTAGTGCGAGGGGGCCGAGAGACCCAGTACTTC. Amino acid sequence: CASSLVRGGRETQYF.

This CDR3 reads CASSLGQHSYEQYV. The CDR3 coding sequence is TGTGCCAGCAGCCTGGGACAGCATTCCTACGAGCAGTACGTC. The chain employs TRBV28 and TRBJ2-7, with 7 positions matching TRBD1. Germline values: CDR1 MDHEN, CDR2 SYDVKM. The V and J ends lost 6 bases and 1 base, in that order; junction bases with no gene match: 6. The CDR3 length is 14 residues.

V and J are TRBV19 and TRBJ2-1, with 10 positions matching TRBD1. Germline assignment: CDR1 LNHDA and CDR2 SQIVND (reference sequence). V lost 0 bases to trimming and J lost 5 bases; unmatched junction nucleotides: 13. The CDR3 covers 19 residues. DNA of the CDR3: TGTGCCAGTAGTATAGATCTATGGGGGACAGGGGAAGCGGACAATGAGCAGTTCTTC. Translating gives CASSIDLWGTGEADNEQFF.

This chain joins TRBV13 and TRBJ2-7, with D uncertain. Germline V lookup: CDR1 PRHDT, CDR2 FYEKMQ (reference sequence). V lost 1 base to trimming and J lost 5 bases, with 6 bases between them. The CDR3 totals 12 residues. As DNA, the CDR3 is TGTGCCAGCAGCTTAGTAGCTGACGAGCAGTACTTC. Its protein is CASSLVADEQYF.

The chain uses TRBV4-1 and TRBJ1-5; tentatively, D is TRBD1 (6 bases). The ends were cut back, 1 base at V and 2 bases at J, with 12 bases in the middle. The CDR3 loop spans 16 amino acids. Germline assignment: CDR1 MGHRA and CDR2 YSYEKL. CDR3 region: CASSQGGGVGNQPQHF. CDR3 DNA sequence: TGCGCCAGCAGCCAAGGAGGGGGGGTGGGCAATCAGCCCCAGCATTTT.

The chain has TRBV15 and TRBJ2-7; a weak D match, TRBD1 (6 bases). V was cut by 3 bases and J by 5 bases, with 14 bases left in between. The germline gives CDR1 LNHNV, CDR2 YYDKDF (reference sequence). This CDR3 region has 14 residues. The CDR3 DNA reads as TGTGCCACCAGCAGTAGCAGGGGTCTCCACGAGCAGTACTTC. Encoded protein: CATSSSRGLHEQYF.

The chain joins TRBV4-1 to TRBJ2-7, with no clear D. V lost 1 base to trimming and J lost 1 base, with 8 bases between them. There are 14 residues in the CDR3. In germline, CDR1 is MGHRA, CDR2 YSYEKL. This CDR3 reads CASSQAQNSYEQYF. DNA of the CDR3: TGCGCCAGCAGCCAAGCCCAGAATTCCTACGAGCAGTACTTC.

The rearrangement links TRBV19 to TRBJ2-1; a weak D match, TRBD2 (7 bases). Germline values: CDR1 LNHDA, CDR2 SQIVND (reference sequence). CDR3 length: 15 residues. V lost 0 bases to trimming and J lost 7 bases, with 13 bases between them. CDR3 loop: CASSIDGGRLNEQFF. CDR3 coding DNA: TGTGCCAGTAGTATAGACGGGGGGCGACTTAATGAGCAGTTCTTC.

The chain is built from TRBV10-3 and TRBJ2-2, with D unclear. CDR1 and CDR2 from the germline V gene are ENHRY and SYGVKD. The CDR3 extends over 16 amino acids. Trimming took off 5 bases at V and 4 bases at J, with 17 bases between the two ends. Written as DNA, the CDR3 is TGTGCCATCAGTATCCCAGGCCACGATTTCACCGGGGAGCTGTTTTTT. Amino acids: CAISIPGHDFTGELFF.

The chain is built from TRBV4-3 and TRBJ2-1; no clear D gene. CDR1 and CDR2 (germline): LGHNA, YSLEER. Deletions cut 1 base from V and 4 bases from J, with 11 bases between. This CDR3 has 15 residues. The CDR3 loop is CASSQGSELYNEQFF. CDR3 sequence (DNA): TGCGCCAGCAGCCAAGGGAGCGAACTATACAATGAGCAGTTCTTC.

The J gene is TRBJ2-7, the V gene TRBV5-1; 8 bases agree with TRBD1. This CDR3 is 13 amino acids long. Per germline, CDR1 SGHRS and CDR2 YFSETQ. V gave up 4 bases and J gave up 3 bases; unmatched junction bases: 3. CDR3: CASSPDRVYEQYF. The CDR3 DNA sequence: TGCGCCAGCAGCCCGGACAGGGTCTACGAGCAGTACTTC. The entire variable domain, with the rest obtained from reference TRBV5-1 and TRBJ2-7, is as follows: KAGVTQTPRYLIKTRGQQVTLSCSPISGHRSVSWYQQTPGQGLQFLFEYFSETQRNKGNFPGRFSGRQFSNSRSEMNVSTLELGDSALYLCASSPDRVYEQYFGPGTRLTVT.

This chain links TRBV11-3 with TRBJ1-1; D unresolved. V lost 3 bases and J lost 2, with 7 bases in between. This CDR3 contains 13 residues. From germline, CDR1 is SGHNT and CDR2 YENEEA. CDR3 amino acids: CASSFDINTEAFF. The CDR3 DNA is TGTGCCAGCAGCTTCGACATCAACACTGAAGCTTTCTTT.

The chain has TRBV7-6 and TRBJ1-2; perhaps TRBD1 as D (6 bases). The CDR3 spans 15 residues. V lost 5 bases to trimming and J lost 6 bases, with 19 bases between them. Germline loops: CDR1 SGHVS, CDR2 FNYEAQ. CDR3 nucleotides: TGTGCCAGCAGCCGAGTAACAGGGAACGCCAATGGCTACACCTTC. Residues: CASSRVTGNANGYTF.

V and J are TRBV5-6 and TRBJ1-2; TRBD1 aligns across 9 bases. This CDR3 has 13 amino acids. V was pared by 3 bases and J by 5 bases, with 2 bases of the junction left unmatched. Germline V gives CDR1 SGHDT, CDR2 YYEEEE. In DNA, the CDR3 is TGTGCCAGCAGCTCCGGACAGGGGTATGGCTACACCTTC. It encodes CASSSGQGYGYTF. Full variable domain (missing parts from reference TRBV5-6 and TRBJ1-2): DAGVTQSPTHLIKTRGQQVTLRCSPKSGHDTVSWYQQALGQGPQFIFQYYEEEERQRGNFPDRFSGHQFPNYSSELNVNALLLGDSALYLCASSSGQGYGYTFGSGTRLTVV.

The J gene is TRBJ2-7, the V gene TRBV6-5; 10 positions match TRBD1. V was clipped by 2 bases and J by 6 bases; unmatched bases: 7. The CDR3 is 15 amino acids. Germline CDR1 is MNHEY and CDR2 is SVGAGI. The CDR3: CASSYLSGQGGEQYF. CDR3 coding DNA: TGTGCCAGCAGTTACCTCTCAGGACAGGGGGGCGAGCAGTACTTC.

The chain recombines TRBV9 with TRBJ1-2; D perhaps matches TRBD1 (5 bases). Germline V gene lookup returns CDR1 SGDLS and CDR2 YYNGEE. The V end was cut by 4 bases, the J end by 3 bases, with 7 bases between. The CDR3 loop spans 12 amino acids. CDR3 loop: CASSQGYYGYTF. In DNA, the CDR3 is TGTGCCAGCAGCCAGGGTTACTATGGCTACACCTTC.